This TCR beta chain was identified in a study of OX40 agonist ivuxolimab in advanced cancers. Study results and caveats: Undetermined was the antigen specificity of the expanded peripheral T cells.

A note on this clone: As yet, its antigen is unknown.

Measured with immunoSEQ multiplex PCR; TCRdb has only the in-frame clones, and not every one. The table shows tens of thousands of clones, with around 81% occurring only once. Prior autoimmune disease or systemic immunosuppression barred patients. Sampling times: baseline, cycle 4 day 1, cycle 7 day 1. There are 16 residues in the CDR3. V gave up 2 bases and J gave up 7 bases, with 21 bases separating them. CDR1 and CDR2 (germline): LNHNV, YYDKDF (reference sequence). Material: CD4+ or CD8+ T cells sorted from blood, obtained in a trial of the OX40 agonist ivuxolimab. This clonotype was sampled from an adult with an advanced solid tumor such as melanoma, head and neck, liver or kidney cancer. The chain joins TRBV15 to TRBJ2-7; TRBD1 or TRBD2 may be the D gene (5 bases each). In DNA, the CDR3 is TGTGCCACCAGCAGACGGGGCCGGGGATCGCCGGGGGAGCAGTACTTC. Its protein product is CATSRRGRGSPGEQYF.